Below are 29 T cell receptor beta chains sequenced from a single sample in a study of T cells after yellow fever vaccination. From the 5' RACE reads, TCRdb called clonotypes with MiXCR, one entry per CDR3 protein. The sample lists 300,000 to 400,000 distinct CDR3 sequences, approximately 5.7% occurring once. Specimen: PBMCs, collected 5 days after the yellow fever booster vaccination. All receptors derive from a man aged 25 to 45 who received the YFV17D yellow fever vaccine.

This clonotype was seen a few times. The chain links TRBV5-1 to TRBJ2-3; perhaps TRBD2 as D (5 bases). Germline V gene sequence: CDR1 SGHRS, CDR2 YFSETQ. Deletions cut 1 base from V and 6 bases from J, with 15 bases between. The CDR3 length is 15 residues. The CDR3, as DNA: TGCGCCAGCAGCTTGAGGCGGGCTTTGGGCGATACGCAGTATTTT. Its protein product is CASSLRRALGDTQYF. Filled out from reference TRBV5-1 and TRBJ2-3, the complete variable domain reads KAGVTQTPRYLIKTRGQQVTLSCSPISGHRSVSWYQQTPGQGLQFLFEYFSETQRNKGNFPGRFSGRQFSNSRSEMNVSTLELGDSALYLCASSLRRALGDTQYFGPGTRLTVL.

There are many counts of this clonotype. J is TRBJ2-7 and V is TRBV5-1, with 12 bases matching TRBD2. Trimming took 2 bases from V and 7 from J; bases not matched to a gene: 7. Germline CDR1 reads SGHRS; CDR2 reads YFSETQ. This CDR3 has 15 amino acids. The CDR3 sequence is CASSLTSGRSWEQYF. CDR3 in DNA: TGCGCCAGCAGCTTAACTAGCGGGAGGAGTTGGGAGCAGTACTTC.

J is TRBJ2-3 and V is TRBV20-1, with 10 bases identical to TRBD2. The CDR3 is 16 amino acids. The junction had 11 bases not matched to a gene; V was cut back by 6 bases and J by 2 bases. The germline V gene encodes CDR1 DFQATT and CDR2 SNEGSKA (reference sequence). CDR3 nucleotide sequence: TGCAGTGCCACCCCTAATAGCGGGAGGAACACAGATACGCAGTATTTT. Amino acids: CSATPNSGRNTDTQYF.

This clonotype has only a few counts. The CDR3 protein is CASSRDRGPDEQFF. The CDR3 DNA follows: TGCGCCAGCAGCCGGGACAGGGGGCCCGATGAGCAGTTCTTC. The chain employs TRBV4-1 and TRBJ2-1, with TRBD1 matching over 12 bases. V gave up 4 bases and J gave up 8 bases; unmatched junction bases: 3. The CDR3 is 14 residues long. Germline V gene sequence: CDR1 MGHRA, CDR2 YSYEKL.

The J gene is TRBJ1-1, the V gene TRBV2; D gene ambiguous. This CDR3 is 15 amino acids long. Germline CDR1 is SNHLY and CDR2 is FYNNEI. Trimming took 3 bases from V and 4 from J, leaving 15 bases between them. The CDR3: CASSDGPSLVTEAFF. In DNA form, the CDR3 reads TGTGCCAGCAGTGATGGGCCCTCCTTGGTCACTGAAGCTTTCTTT. Drawing the rest from reference TRBV2 and TRBJ1-1, the complete variable domain is EPEVTQTPSHQVTQMGQEVILRCVPISNHLYFYWYRQILGQKVEFLVSFYNNEISEKSEIFDDQFSVERPDGSNFTLKIRSTKLEDSAMYFCASSDGPSLVTEAFFGQGTRLTVV.

The sample holds a few counts of this clonotype. DNA of the CDR3: TGTGCCAGCAGCCAAAGGGACACCCTCCCGGGACAATCCTACGAGCAGTACTTC. Translating it yields CASSQRDTLPGQSYEQYF. V gene TRBV4-2 combines with J gene TRBJ2-7; D is possibly TRBD1 (6 bases). Looked up from germline, CDR1 is LGHNA and CDR2 is YNFKEQ. The V end lost 2 bases, the J end lost 1 base, and 21 bases lay between the germline ends. This CDR3 spans 18 amino acids.

This clonotype was seen many times. V and J are TRBV15 and TRBJ1-6, with no clear D. CDR1 and CDR2 from the germline V gene are LNHNV and YYDKDF (reference sequence). V was trimmed by 3 bases and J by 7 bases, leaving 4 bases between them. This CDR3 comprises 12 residues. The CDR3 sequence: CATSSENSPLHF. CDR3 bases: TGTGCCACCAGCAGCGAAAATTCACCCCTCCACTTT.

This clonotype was observed at least ten times. The chain combines TRBV19 with TRBJ2-1; D perhaps matches TRBD1 (6 bases). Per germline, CDR1 LNHDA and CDR2 SQIVND (reference sequence). The germline V and J ends were trimmed by 4 bases and 12 bases, with 13 bases remaining between them. CDR3 size: 12 residues. Written as DNA, the CDR3 is TGTGCCAGTAGTACAGGGGCTATGTGGCAGTTCTTC. It codes for CASSTGAMWQFF.

The chain uses TRBV5-1 and TRBJ2-7, with TRBD1 matching over 9 bases. Germline values: CDR1 SGHRS, CDR2 YFSETQ. The CDR3 loop spans 14 amino acids. The V and J ends lost 6 bases and 3 bases, in that order; junction bases with no gene match: 7. The CDR3 sequence is CASTFWGQGYEQYF. In DNA, the CDR3 is TGCGCCAGCACCTTCTGGGGACAGGGCTACGAGCAGTACTTC.

In its sample, this clonotype was seen a few times. This rearrangement joins TRBV20-1 to TRBJ2-7, with TRBD2 as a possible D gene (6 bases). From germline, CDR1 is DFQATT and CDR2 SNEGSKA (reference sequence). This CDR3 spans 13 amino acids. Trimming pared 7 bases from V and 5 bases from J, leaving 18 bases between. The CDR3 bases are TGCAGTGTCGGCGGGATCGGCCTTAACGAGCAGTACTTC. It codes for CSVGGIGLNEQYF.

The chain couples TRBV3-1 to TRBJ1-6, with D tentatively TRBD1 (6 bases). CDR1 and CDR2 from the germline V gene are LGHDT and YNNKEL (reference sequence). The CDR3 contains 13 residues. Deletions cut 1 base from V and 14 bases from J, with 12 bases between. The CDR3 reads CASSQGRGRTLHF. CDR3 nucleotides: TGTGCCAGCAGCCAAGGCAGGGGCAGAACCCTCCACTTT.

This clonotype was counted ten times or more. CDR3 nucleotide sequence: TGCGCCACCACGCCGGCGGACCTAGCCGCCTACGAGCAGTACTTC. Translation gives CATTPADLAAYEQYF. The chain has TRBV4-3 and TRBJ2-7; tentative D call: TRBD2 (5 bases). V lost 10 bases and J 2 bases, leaving 21 bases between the germline ends. Germline V CDR1 and CDR2: LGHNA, YSLEER. The CDR3 contains 15 residues.

This clonotype came up a few times. CDR3 sequence (DNA): TGTGCCAGCAGCCGGGACTGGGGGACCGGGGAGCTGTTTTTT. This sequence encodes CASSRDWGTGELFF. The genes are TRBV7-2 and TRBJ2-2, with a tentative D call TRBD2 (6 bases). This CDR3 has 14 amino acids. V dropped 5 bases and J dropped 5 bases, with 12 bases sitting between them. CDR1 and CDR2 (germline): SGHTA, FQGNSA.

Ten or more counts support this clonotype. The chain employs TRBV6-5 and TRBJ2-4, with D hard to call. CDR1 is MNHEY and CDR2 is SVGAGI in the germline V gene. V shed 4 bases and J shed 0 bases, with 13 bases lying between them. CDR3 length: 16 residues. CDR3 nucleotide sequence: TGTGCCAGCAGTTTAGGGCGACAACTAGCCAAAAACATTCAGTACTTC. Its translation: CASSLGRQLAKNIQYF.

This clonotype was picked up many times. The gene calls are TRBV20-1 and TRBJ2-1; D not resolved. CDR1 and CDR2 (germline): DFQATT, SNEGSKA (reference sequence). This CDR3 contains 11 residues. Trimming cost V 4 bases and J 10 bases, with 11 bases left between them. The CDR3 DNA follows: TGCAGTGCTACAGTGACCAGCGAGCAGTTCTTC. This gives the protein CSATVTSEQFF.

This clonotype was seen at least ten times. This rearrangement joins TRBV7-7 to TRBJ2-3; 9 bases align to TRBD2. Germline values: CDR1 SSHAT, CDR2 FNYEAQ (reference sequence). The V and J ends lost 8 bases and 5 bases, in that order; junction bases with no gene match: 5. The CDR3 totals 13 residues. The CDR3 is CASSSGRIDTQYF. CDR3 in DNA: TGTGCCAGCTCGAGCGGGAGGATAGATACGCAGTATTTT.

The chain has TRBV6-5 and TRBJ1-1, with TRBD1 as a possible D gene (5 bases). Germline CDR1 and CDR2: MNHEY and SVGAGI. The CDR3 has 12 residues. Trimming pared 6 bases from V and 11 bases from J, leaving 16 bases between. CDR3 coding DNA: TGTGCCAGCAGCTACCGGGGCCTACCCGCTTTCTTT. It encodes CASSYRGLPAFF.

The chain joins TRBV19 to TRBJ2-6; D unresolved. The CDR3 runs 16 residues. CDR1 LNHDA and CDR2 SQIVND come from the germline V gene (reference sequence). The V end was cut by 0 bases, the J end by 0 bases, with 6 bases between. CDR3 sequence reads: CASSIDKSSGANVLTF. The CDR3, as DNA: TGTGCCAGTAGTATAGATAAGAGCTCTGGGGCCAACGTCCTGACTTTC.

The chain employs TRBV7-2 and TRBJ2-2; TRBD2 agrees at 11 bases. The CDR3 runs 15 residues. The ends lost 6 bases at V and 5 bases at J; junction bases unmatched: 5. Looked up from germline, CDR1 is SGHTA and CDR2 is FQGNSA. The CDR3 DNA reads TGTGCCAGCAGGCAATTAGCGGGGGGGACCGGGGAGCTGTTTTTT. This codes for CASRQLAGGTGELFF.

The table lists this clonotype with many counts. The chain is built from TRBV7-8 and TRBJ1-2; a possible D gene is TRBD1 (5 bases). The germline V gene has CDR1 SGHVS and CDR2 FQNEAQ. The V end was cut by 1 base, the J end by 4 bases, with 10 bases between. CDR3 size: 14 residues. CDR3 protein: CASSLGREGYGYTF. CDR3 DNA sequence: TGTGCCAGCAGCTTAGGCAGGGAGGGCTATGGCTACACCTTC.

Turning to this clonotype: A much larger clone is a single base away; this may be a read error. The rearrangement joins TRBV20-1 to TRBJ2-6; TRBD1 matches 7 bases. Per the germline V gene, CDR1 is DFQATT and CDR2 is SNEGSKA (reference sequence). There are 16 residues in the CDR3. CDR3 region: CCARDRAYSGANVLTF. As DNA, the CDR3 is TGCTGTGCTCGTGACAGGGCCTACTCTGGGGCCAACGTCCTGACTTTC.

This clonotype has more than one count but fewer than ten. V gene TRBV7-2 combines with J gene TRBJ1-6; 8 nucleotides align to TRBD1. CDR3 length equals 17 residues. Germline V lookup: CDR1 SGHTA, CDR2 FQGNSA. With 1 base clipped from V and 6 bases from J, the junction kept 8 bases outside the gene matches. CDR3 region: CASSLVAGGIFNSPLHF. The CDR3 DNA reads as TGTGCCAGCAGCTTAGTGGCAGGGGGCATTTTTAATTCACCCCTCCACTTT.

This clonotype was picked up a small number of times. The chain recombines TRBV12-3 or TRBV12-4 with TRBJ2-1; weak D call: TRBD2 (6 bases). This CDR3 contains 13 residues. With 5 bases removed from V and 7 bases from J, the gap between germline ends came to 12 bases. The CDR3 DNA reads TGTGCCAGCAGTCCCCCTCTAGCGAATGAGCAGTTCTTC. Residues: CASSPPLANEQFF.

This clonotype was counted between two and nine times. The V gene is TRBV29-1, the J gene TRBJ1-5, with D possibly matching TRBD1 (5 bases). CDR1 and CDR2 (germline): SQVTM, ANQGSEA. CDR3 size: 13 residues. Trimming shortened V by 4 bases and J by 3 bases, and 10 bases separated the two germline ends. As DNA, the CDR3 is TGCAGCGTTGTTACAGGCCCCAATCAGCCCCAGCATTTT. This translates into CSVVTGPNQPQHF.

This clonotype was detected many times. The chain joins TRBV7-9 to TRBJ2-3; 8 nucleotides align to TRBD2. This CDR3 is built from 16 residues. The germline V gene has CDR1 SEHNR and CDR2 FQNEAQ (reference sequence). The junction had 8 bases not matched to a gene; V was cut back by 3 bases and J by 3 bases. In DNA form, the CDR3 reads TGTGCCAGCAGCTTCCCGGGACTAGGTCCGACAGATACGCAGTATTTT. Its protein product is CASSFPGLGPTDTQYF.

CDR3 residues: CASSQATGVHTQYF. The CDR3 region has the DNA TGTGCCAGCAGCCAAGCCACGGGGGTACATACGCAGTATTTT. V usage is TRBV3-1 and J usage is TRBJ2-3, with TRBD2 as a possible D gene (6 bases). The V end lost 1 base, the J end lost 7 bases, and 12 bases lay between the germline ends. The CDR3 covers 14 residues. From germline, CDR1 is LGHDT and CDR2 YNNKEL (reference sequence).

This clonotype has more than one count but fewer than ten. This chain joins TRBV3-1 and TRBJ2-1; 8 positions match TRBD2. The CDR3 contains 16 residues. V dropped 2 bases and J dropped 2; count of bases not matched to a gene: 5. CDR1 and CDR2 from the germline V gene are LGHDT and YNNKEL (reference sequence). As DNA, the CDR3 is TGTGCCAGCAGCCAAAGCGGGAGTATTGCCTACAATGAGCAGTTCTTC. The encoded protein is CASSQSGSIAYNEQFF.

Ten or more counts support this clonotype. V usage is TRBV10-3 and J usage is TRBJ2-7; the match to TRBD1 covers 11 bases. The CDR3 extends over 16 amino acids. V lost 6 bases and J lost 0; bases outside the gene matches: 7. Germline loops: CDR1 ENHRY, CDR2 SYGVKD. The chain's CDR3 is CAIRTGQGVSSYEQYF. The CDR3 region has the DNA TGTGCCATCAGAACGGGACAGGGGGTTTCCTCCTACGAGCAGTACTTC.

This clonotype was counted ten times or more. The CDR3 region has the DNA TGCGCCAGCAGCTTGGCTAGCGGATTCACAGATACGCAGTATTTT. Amino acid sequence: CASSLASGFTDTQYF. This chain connects TRBV5-1 to TRBJ2-3; 7 nucleotides line up with TRBD2. From germline, CDR1 is SGHRS and CDR2 YFSETQ. There are 15 residues in the CDR3. V shed 0 bases and J 2 bases; nucleotides not matched to a gene: 3.